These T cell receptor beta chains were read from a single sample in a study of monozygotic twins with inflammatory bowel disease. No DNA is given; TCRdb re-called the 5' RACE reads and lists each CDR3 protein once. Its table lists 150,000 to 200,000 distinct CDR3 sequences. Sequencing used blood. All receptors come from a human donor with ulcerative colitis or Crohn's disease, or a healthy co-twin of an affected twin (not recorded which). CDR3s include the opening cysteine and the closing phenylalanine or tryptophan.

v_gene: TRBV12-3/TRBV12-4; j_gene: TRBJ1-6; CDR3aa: CASSRQAKGNSPLHF
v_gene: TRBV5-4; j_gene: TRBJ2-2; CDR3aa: CASSLPGLASVGELFF
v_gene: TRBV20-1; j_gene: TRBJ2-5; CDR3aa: CSAIPLGLGETQYF
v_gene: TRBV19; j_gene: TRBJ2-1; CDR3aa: CASSISNGVYNEQFF
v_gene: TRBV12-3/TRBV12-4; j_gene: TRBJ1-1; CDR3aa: CASNSKGYTEAFF
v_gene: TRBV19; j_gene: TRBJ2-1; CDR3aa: CASSAPGLAGFGNSYNEQFF
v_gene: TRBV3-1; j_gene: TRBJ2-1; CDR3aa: CASSHRLTSRNEQFF
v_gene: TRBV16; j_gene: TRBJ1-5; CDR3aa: CASSRAQPNQPQHF
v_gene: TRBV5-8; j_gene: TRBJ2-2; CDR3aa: CASSRSGQGFTGELFF
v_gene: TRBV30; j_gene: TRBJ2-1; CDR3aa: CAWSVYSDEQFF
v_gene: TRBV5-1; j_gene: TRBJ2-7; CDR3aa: CASSLASSGTGPYEQYF
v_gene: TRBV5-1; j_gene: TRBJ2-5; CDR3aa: CASSGGQGRLLETQYF
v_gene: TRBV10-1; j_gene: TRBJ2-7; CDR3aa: CASSGGRSSYEQYF
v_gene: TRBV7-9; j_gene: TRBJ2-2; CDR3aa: CASRRQDGELFF
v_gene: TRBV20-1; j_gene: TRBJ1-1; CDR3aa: CSARDLYSVGFFF
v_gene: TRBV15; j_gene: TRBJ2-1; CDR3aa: CATSSTSSYNEQFF
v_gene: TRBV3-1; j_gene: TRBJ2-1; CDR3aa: CASSQDLLGTGSNEQFF
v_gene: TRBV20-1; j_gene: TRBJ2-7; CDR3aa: CSAPGTSGSIGYEQYF
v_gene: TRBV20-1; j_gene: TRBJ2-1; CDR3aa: CSARLAGHYNEQFF
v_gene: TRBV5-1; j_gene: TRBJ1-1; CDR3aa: CASSQWDIENTEAFF
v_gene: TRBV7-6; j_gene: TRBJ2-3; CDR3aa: CASSLPSGGDQYF
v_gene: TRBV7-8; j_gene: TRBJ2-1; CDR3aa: CASSLRQGGSSFYNEQFF
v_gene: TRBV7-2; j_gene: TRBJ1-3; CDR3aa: CASSLGQNSGNTIYF
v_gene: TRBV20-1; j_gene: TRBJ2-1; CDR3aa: CSARWDSHNEQFF
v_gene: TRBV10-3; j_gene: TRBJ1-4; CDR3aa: CAISESGTAGEKLFF
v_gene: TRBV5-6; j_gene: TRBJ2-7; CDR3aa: CASSSTGDSYEQYF
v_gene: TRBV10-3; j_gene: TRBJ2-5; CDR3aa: CAISAGETGGETQYF
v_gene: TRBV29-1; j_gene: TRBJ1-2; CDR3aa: CSVDWGPTRPGYTF
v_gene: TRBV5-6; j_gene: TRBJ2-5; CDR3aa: CASETRGVETQYF
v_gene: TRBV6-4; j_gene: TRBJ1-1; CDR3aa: CASSDQMNTEAFF
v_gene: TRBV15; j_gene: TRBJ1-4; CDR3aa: CATSIRDSEKLFF
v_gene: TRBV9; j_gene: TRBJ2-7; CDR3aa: CASSTGLAGVSGEQYF
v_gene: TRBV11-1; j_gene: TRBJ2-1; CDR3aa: CASSFRFAGGPRSYNEQFF
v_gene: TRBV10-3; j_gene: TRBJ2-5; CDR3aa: CAISESMVKQETQYF
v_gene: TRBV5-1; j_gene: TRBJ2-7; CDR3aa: CASSLSQGANEQYF